The T cell receptor (beta chain) described here comes from a study of T cells in Graves' hyperthyroidism and ophthalmopathy. For the study at large: Peripheral blood was acquired at first diagnosis, ahead of any therapy whatsoever.

V was pared by 3 bases and J by 7 bases, with 16 bases between. The CDR3 totals 14 residues. Diagnosis relied on clinical symptoms, serum thyroxine and TRAb, thyroid ultrasound and orbital computed tomography. The TCR beta CDR3 regions underwent amplification using RNA transcripts as the source. The HTBI primer set drove a first-round RT-PCR of the TCR CDR3. TCRdb fed the multiplex PCR reads into MiXCR, producing one record per CDR3 protein. This table holds around 99,000 distinct CDR3 sequences, about 15% found once. This clonotype was detected ten times or more. Sample: blood. This clonotype originated in a woman in her forties or fifties with Graves' hyperthyroidism. The V and J genes are TRBV12-3 or TRBV12-4 and TRBJ2-7; D is perhaps TRBD2 (6 bases). CDR3 loop: CASSLPRGTWEQYF. The DNA for the CDR3 is TGTGCCAGCAGTTTGCCCCGGGGGACCTGGGAGCAGTACTTC.